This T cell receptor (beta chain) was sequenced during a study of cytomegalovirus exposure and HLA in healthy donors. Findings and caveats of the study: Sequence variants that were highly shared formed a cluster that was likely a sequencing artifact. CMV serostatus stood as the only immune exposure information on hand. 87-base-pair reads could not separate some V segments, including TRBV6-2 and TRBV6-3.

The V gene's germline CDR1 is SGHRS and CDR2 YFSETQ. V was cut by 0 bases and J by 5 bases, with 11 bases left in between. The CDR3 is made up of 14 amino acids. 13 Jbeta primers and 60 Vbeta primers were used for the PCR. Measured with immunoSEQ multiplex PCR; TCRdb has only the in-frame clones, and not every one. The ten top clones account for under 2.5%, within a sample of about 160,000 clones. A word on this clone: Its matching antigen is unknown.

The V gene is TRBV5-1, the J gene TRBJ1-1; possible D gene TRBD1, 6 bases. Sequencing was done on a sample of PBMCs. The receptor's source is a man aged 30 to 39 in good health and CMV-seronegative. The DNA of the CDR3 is TGCGCCAGCAGCTTGGTCGACAGGTGGACTGAAGCTTTCTTT. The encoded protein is CASSLVDRWTEAFF.